The TCR beta chain described here comes from a study of blood T cell repertoires in COVID-19. About the study: Nucleic acid was either cDNA or gDNA, and it came from T cells, B-cell-depleted T cells, or PBMCs.

The CDR3 totals 15 residues. With 1 base clipped from V and 10 bases from J, the junction kept 7 bases outside the gene matches. CDR1 and CDR2 from the germline V gene are LGHDT and YNNKEL (reference sequence). Using immunoSEQ multiplex PCR, the repertoire was profiled, and TCRdb retains in-frame clones only, with some absent. The sample has around 260,000 clones, roughly 92% seen once. The TCR was taken from a woman aged 30 to 39 with COVID-19, enrolled during active disease. This chain joins TRBV3-1 (or the pseudogene TRBV3-2) and TRBJ1-6; the match to TRBD1 covers 7 bases. The material sequenced was peripheral blood. CDR3 coding DNA: TGTGCCAGCAGCCAAGGACAGGGAAAGCAGTCACCCCTCCACTTT. It specifies CASSQGQGKQSPLHF.